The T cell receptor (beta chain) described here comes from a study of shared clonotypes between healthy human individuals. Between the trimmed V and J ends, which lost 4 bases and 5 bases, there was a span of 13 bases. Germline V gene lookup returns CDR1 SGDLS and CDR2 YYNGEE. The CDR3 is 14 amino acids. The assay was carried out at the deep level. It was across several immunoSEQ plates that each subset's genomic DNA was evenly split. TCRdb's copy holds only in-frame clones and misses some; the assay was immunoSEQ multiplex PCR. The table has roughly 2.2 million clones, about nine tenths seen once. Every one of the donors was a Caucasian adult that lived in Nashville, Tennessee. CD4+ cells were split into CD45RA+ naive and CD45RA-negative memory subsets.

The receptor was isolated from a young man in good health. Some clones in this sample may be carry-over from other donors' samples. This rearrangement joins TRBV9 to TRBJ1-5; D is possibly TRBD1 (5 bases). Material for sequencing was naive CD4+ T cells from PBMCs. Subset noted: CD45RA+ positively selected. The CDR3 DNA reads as TGTGCCAGCAGCAGGGGACGGCGGGATCAGCCCCAGCATTTT. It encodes CASSRGRRDQPQHF. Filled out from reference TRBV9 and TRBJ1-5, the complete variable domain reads DSGVTQTPKHLITATGQRVTLRCSPRSGDLSVYWYQQSLDQGLQFLIQYYNGEERAKGNILERFSAQQFPDLHSELNLSSLELGDSALYFCASSRGRRDQPQHFGDGTRLSIL.